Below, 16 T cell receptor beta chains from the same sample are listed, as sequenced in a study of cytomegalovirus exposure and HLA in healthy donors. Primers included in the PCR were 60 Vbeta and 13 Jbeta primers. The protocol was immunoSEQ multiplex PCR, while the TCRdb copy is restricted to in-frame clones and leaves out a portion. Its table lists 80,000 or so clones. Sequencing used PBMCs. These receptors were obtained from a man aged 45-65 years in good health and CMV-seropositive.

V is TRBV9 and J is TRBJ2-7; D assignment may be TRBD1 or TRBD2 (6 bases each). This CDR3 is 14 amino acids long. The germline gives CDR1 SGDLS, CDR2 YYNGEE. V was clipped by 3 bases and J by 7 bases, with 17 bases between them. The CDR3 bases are TGTGCCAGCAGCGGGCCCTATAGGGGGAGGGAGCAGTACGTC. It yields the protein CASSGPYRGREQYV.

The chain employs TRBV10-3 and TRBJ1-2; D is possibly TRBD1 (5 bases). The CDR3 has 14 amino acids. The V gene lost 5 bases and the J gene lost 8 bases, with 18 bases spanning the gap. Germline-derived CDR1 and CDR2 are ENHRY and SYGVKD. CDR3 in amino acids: CAISHPTAPRGYTF. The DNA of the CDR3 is TGTGCCATCAGTCACCCGACAGCCCCAAGAGGCTACACCTTC.

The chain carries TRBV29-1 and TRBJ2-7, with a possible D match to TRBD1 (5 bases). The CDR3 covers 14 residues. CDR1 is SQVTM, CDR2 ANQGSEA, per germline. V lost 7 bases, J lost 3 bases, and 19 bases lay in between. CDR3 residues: CSATITGSNYEQYF. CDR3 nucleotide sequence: TGCAGCGCCACTATCACAGGATCGAACTACGAGCAGTACTTC.

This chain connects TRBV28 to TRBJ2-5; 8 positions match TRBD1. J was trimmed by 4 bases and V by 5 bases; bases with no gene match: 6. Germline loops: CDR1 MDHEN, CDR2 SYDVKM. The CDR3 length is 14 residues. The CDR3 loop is CASSVQGAGETQYF. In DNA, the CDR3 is TGTGCCAGCAGTGTGCAGGGGGCAGGAGAGACCCAGTACTTC.

CDR3 bases: TGTGCCAGCAGTCATCAGGGGGTTGAGACCCAGTACTTC. This translates into CASSHQGVETQYF. The chain uses TRBV6-1 and TRBJ2-5, with 7 bases matching TRBD1. CDR3 size: 13 residues. After removal of 5 bases from V and 5 bases from J, the junction contained 5 bases not matched to a gene. The V gene's germline CDR1 is MNHNS and CDR2 SASEGT.

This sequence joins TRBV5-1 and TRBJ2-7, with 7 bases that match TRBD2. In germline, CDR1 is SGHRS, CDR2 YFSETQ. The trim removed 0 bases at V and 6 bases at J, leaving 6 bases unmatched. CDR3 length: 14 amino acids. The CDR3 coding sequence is TGCGCCAGCAGCTTGGCCAGCGGGAACGGCGAGCAGTACTTC. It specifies CASSLASGNGEQYF.

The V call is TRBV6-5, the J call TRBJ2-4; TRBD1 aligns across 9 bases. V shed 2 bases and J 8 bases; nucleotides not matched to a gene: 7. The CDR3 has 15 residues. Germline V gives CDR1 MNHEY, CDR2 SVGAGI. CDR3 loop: CASSYAGQGGDIQYF. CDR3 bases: TGTGCCAGCAGTTACGCGGGACAGGGAGGCGACATTCAGTACTTC.

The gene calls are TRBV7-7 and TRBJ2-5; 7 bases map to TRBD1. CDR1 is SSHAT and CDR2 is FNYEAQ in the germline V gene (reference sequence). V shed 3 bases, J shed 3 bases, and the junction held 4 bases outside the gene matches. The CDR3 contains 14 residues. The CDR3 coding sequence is TGTGCCAGCAGCTTCAGACAGGGAGAAGAGACCCAGTACTTC. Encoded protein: CASSFRQGEETQYF.

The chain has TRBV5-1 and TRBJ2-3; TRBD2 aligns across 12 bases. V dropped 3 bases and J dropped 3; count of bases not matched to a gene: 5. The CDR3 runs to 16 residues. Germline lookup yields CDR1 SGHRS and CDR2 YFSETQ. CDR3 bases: TGCGCCAGCAGCTCTGGACTAGCGGGGATTACAGATACGCAGTATTTT. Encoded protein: CASSSGLAGITDTQYF.

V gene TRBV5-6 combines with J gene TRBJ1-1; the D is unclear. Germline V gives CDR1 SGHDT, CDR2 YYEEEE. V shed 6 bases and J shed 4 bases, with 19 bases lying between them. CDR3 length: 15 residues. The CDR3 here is CASNVVGEGGTEAFF. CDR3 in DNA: TGTGCCAGCAACGTAGTCGGGGAGGGCGGCACTGAAGCTTTCTTT. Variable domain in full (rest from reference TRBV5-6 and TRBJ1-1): DAGVTQSPTHLIKTRGQQVTLRCSPKSGHDTVSWYQQALGQGPQFIFQYYEEEERQRGNFPDRFSGHQFPNYSSELNVNALLLGDSALYLCASNVVGEGGTEAFFGQGTRLTVV.

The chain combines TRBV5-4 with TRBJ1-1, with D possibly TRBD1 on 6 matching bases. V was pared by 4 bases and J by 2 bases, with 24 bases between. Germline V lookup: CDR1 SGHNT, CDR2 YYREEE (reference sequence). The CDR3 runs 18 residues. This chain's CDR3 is CASSPANRAGNDNTEAFF. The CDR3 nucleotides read TGTGCCAGCAGCCCAGCAAACAGGGCTGGTAACGACAACACTGAAGCTTTCTTT.

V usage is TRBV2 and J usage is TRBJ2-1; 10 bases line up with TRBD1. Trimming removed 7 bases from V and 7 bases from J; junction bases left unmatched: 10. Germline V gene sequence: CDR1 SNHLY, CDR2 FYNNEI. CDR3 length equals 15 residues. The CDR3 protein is CASIPDRGTGNEQFF. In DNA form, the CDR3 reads TGTGCCAGCATCCCGGACAGGGGGACCGGGAATGAGCAGTTCTTC.

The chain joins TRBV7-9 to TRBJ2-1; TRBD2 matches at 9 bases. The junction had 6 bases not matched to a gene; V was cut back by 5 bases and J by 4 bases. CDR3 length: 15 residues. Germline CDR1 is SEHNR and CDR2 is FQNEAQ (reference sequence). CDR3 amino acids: CASSGGGAVYNEQFF. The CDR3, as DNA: TGTGCCAGCAGCGGCGGGGGGGCGGTATACAATGAGCAGTTCTTC. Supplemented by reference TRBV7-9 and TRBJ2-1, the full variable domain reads DTGVSQNPRHKITKRGQNVTFRCDPISEHNRLYWYRQTLGQGPEFLTYFQNEAQLEKSRLLSDRFSAERPKGSFSTLEIQRTEQGDSAMYLCASSGGGAVYNEQFFGPGTRLTVL.

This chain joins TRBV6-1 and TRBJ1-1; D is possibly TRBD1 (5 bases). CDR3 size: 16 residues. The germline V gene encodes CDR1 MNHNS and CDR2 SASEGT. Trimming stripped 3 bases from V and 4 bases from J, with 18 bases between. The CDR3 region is CASSDYRLPGFTEAFF. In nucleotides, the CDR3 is TGTGCCAGCAGTGATTACAGGCTCCCGGGCTTCACTGAAGCTTTCTTT.

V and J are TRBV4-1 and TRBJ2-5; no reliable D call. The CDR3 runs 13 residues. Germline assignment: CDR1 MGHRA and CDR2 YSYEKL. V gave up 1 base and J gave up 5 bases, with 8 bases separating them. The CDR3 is CASSQVMRETQYF. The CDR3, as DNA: TGCGCCAGCAGCCAAGTCATGAGGGAGACCCAGTACTTC.

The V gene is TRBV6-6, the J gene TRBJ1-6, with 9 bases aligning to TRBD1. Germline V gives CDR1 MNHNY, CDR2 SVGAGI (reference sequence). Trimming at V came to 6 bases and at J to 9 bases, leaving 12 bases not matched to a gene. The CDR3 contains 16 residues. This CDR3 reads CASSFYSGTGTSPLHF. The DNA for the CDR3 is TGTGCCAGCAGCTTCTATTCGGGGACAGGGACTTCACCCCTCCACTTT.